A single sample is the source of the 10 T cell receptor beta chains below, sequenced in a study of PD-L1 blockade in urothelial cancer. This table comes from immunoSEQ multiplex PCR, and its TCRdb copy is limited to in-frame clones, with some not included. The sample lists approximately 63,000 clones; about 81% were seen once. The time point: pretreatment peripheral blood. The source was PBMCs, collected around atezolizumab (anti-PD-L1) treatment. The receptors here all came from a man aged 65 to 85 with urothelial cancer.

The CDR3 region has the DNA TGCGCCAGCAGCCAATCGGGGGGGGGACTCTCGCACAGTGAGCAGTTCTTC. This translates into CASSQSGGGLSHSEQFF. This chain connects TRBV4-1 to TRBJ2-1; 8 bases fit TRBD2. The V gene end was trimmed by 2 bases and the J gene end by 9 bases; junction bases not matched to a gene: 15. The CDR3 length is 17 residues. Per the germline V gene, CDR1 is MGHRA and CDR2 is YSYEKL.

This clone was seen more than once but under ten times. The chain is built from TRBV2 and TRBJ2-7; tentatively, D is TRBD2 (6 bases). The CDR3 totals 14 residues. The V gene lost 2 bases and the J gene lost 3 bases, with 11 bases spanning the gap. Germline CDR1 is SNHLY and CDR2 is FYNNEI. The CDR3 nucleotides read TGTGCCAGCAGTGAATTCACAGCGGGCTACGAGCAGTACTTC. Protein sequence: CASSEFTAGYEQYF.

This clone was detected only a few times. V is TRBV11-3 and J is TRBJ1-1; 7 nucleotides agree with TRBD1. Trimming at V came to 5 bases and at J to 0 bases, leaving 9 bases not matched to a gene. The length of the CDR3 is 16 residues. Germline assignment: CDR1 SGHNT and CDR2 YENEEA. The CDR3 protein is CASSPSTGRMNTEAFF. In DNA, the CDR3 is TGTGCCAGCAGCCCCTCGACAGGGCGCATGAACACTGAAGCTTTCTTT.

The chain joins TRBV30 to TRBJ2-5; D may be TRBD1 (6 bases). Germline CDR1 reads GTSNPN; CDR2 reads SVGIG (reference sequence). The CDR3 spans 12 residues. The germline V and J ends were trimmed by 4 bases and 5 bases, with 11 bases remaining between them. Here the CDR3 DNA reads TGTGCCTGGACAGGGGAAGGGGAGACCCAGTACTTC. Amino acids: CAWTGEGETQYF.

CDR3 loop: CASKIGTNLEYGYTF. DNA of the CDR3: TGTGCCAGCAAAATCGGTACGAATCTGGAGTATGGCTACACCTTC. This rearrangement joins TRBV5-5 to TRBJ1-2; D ambiguous. V was shortened by 6 bases and J by 5 bases, with 20 bases between the two germline ends. CDR1 and CDR2 (germline): SGHKS, YYEKEE (reference sequence). This CDR3 contains 15 residues.

The V gene is TRBV5-4, the J gene TRBJ1-1, with D unclear. The germline V gene has CDR1 SGHNT and CDR2 YYREEE (reference sequence). Trimming left V 0 bases short and J 0 bases short, with 12 bases between. The CDR3 has 16 amino acids. CDR3 sequence reads: CASSLDPPGLNTEAFF. The CDR3, as DNA: TGTGCCAGCAGCTTGGACCCCCCAGGATTGAACACTGAAGCTTTCTTT. The whole variable domain, filled in from reference TRBV5-4 and TRBJ1-1, reads ETGVTQSPTHLIKTRGQQVTLRCSSQSGHNTVSWYQQALGQGPQFIFQYYREEENGRGNFPPRFSGLQFPNYSSELNVNALELDDSALYLCASSLDPPGLNTEAFFGQGTRLTVV.

The chain carries TRBV4-3 and TRBJ2-5, with a possible D match to TRBD2 (5 bases). Trimming left V 1 base short and J 3 bases short, with 9 bases between. The length of the CDR3 is 14 residues. Germline V lookup: CDR1 LGHNA, CDR2 YSLEER. The CDR3 nucleotides are TGCGCCAGCAGCCAAGTCACTAGAGAAGAGACCCAGTACTTC. Amino acids: CASSQVTREETQYF.

The chain has TRBV13 and TRBJ2-1; tentative D call: TRBD2 (6 bases). Per germline, CDR1 PRHDT and CDR2 FYEKMQ (reference sequence). There are 14 residues in the CDR3. Trimming stripped 11 bases from V and 5 bases from J, with 19 bases between. The CDR3 region has the DNA TGTGCCTCCTCTGAAATAGCGGTCAACAATGAGCAGTTCTTC. Amino acids: CASSEIAVNNEQFF.

This clone was counted a few times. This chain joins TRBV10-1 and TRBJ2-1, with 10 nucleotides matching TRBD2. The CDR3 is made up of 13 amino acids. CDR1 is WNHNN and CDR2 is SYGVQD in the germline V gene (reference sequence). Trimming cost V 7 bases and J 6 bases; bases outside gene matches: 3. The CDR3 protein is CASKTSGTNEQFF. DNA of the CDR3: TGCGCCAGCAAAACTAGCGGGACCAATGAGCAGTTCTTC.

This chain links TRBV11-2 with TRBJ2-5, with 11 bases lining up with TRBD2. CDR1 and CDR2 (germline): SGHAT, FQNNGV. V gave up 0 bases and J gave up 0 bases; unmatched junction bases: 6. The CDR3 extends over 18 amino acids. CDR3 protein: CASSLDIRTSGYQETQYF. CDR3 DNA sequence: TGTGCCAGCAGCTTAGATATTAGGACTAGCGGGTACCAAGAGACCCAGTACTTC.